Listed below are T cell receptor beta chains from one sample, sequenced in a study of blood T cell repertoires in COVID-19. Data came from immunoSEQ multiplex PCR; TCRdb stores just in-frame clones and leaves some out. Of about 97,000 clones listed, about 87% are singletons. Sequencing was done on a sample of peripheral blood. The receptors derive from a woman aged 30 to 39 with acute or convalescent COVID-19. Both conserved end residues are trimmed from each CDR3. Each record gives: J gene, V gene, CDR3 protein.

TRBJ1-2 TRBV30 ALQSSNYGYT
TRBJ1-2 TRBV4-2 ASSQESVWTNYGYT
TRBJ2-7 TRBV5-1 ASSYGGGQGYEQY
TRBJ2-3 TRBV18 ASSPPAASTDTQY
TRBJ2-5 TRBV4-1 ASSRGGTQETQY
TRBJ2-1 TRBV5-1 ASSLEASGGRSYNEQF
TRBJ1-5 TRBV2 ASSASGASNQPQH
TRBJ2-3 TRBV4-2 ASSPGRAGKTDTQY
TRBJ1-2 TRBV5-1 ASSPSPGDGYT
TRBJ1-1 TRBV11-3 ASTTYGTGTEAF
TRBJ2-3 TRBV27 ASSLRSPGLLMTSTDTQY
TRBJ1-2 TRBV19 ASSIEGSADRGAYGYT
TRBJ2-3 TRBV7-9 ASSQGLVTQY
TRBJ2-2 TRBV19 ASSIGSLNTGELF
TRBJ2-1 TRBV28 ASSLAAAPNNEQF
TRBJ1-2 TRBV5-6 ASSSVSGSDGYT
TRBJ2-7 TRBV28 ASSLLHRGTYEQY
TRBJ1-4 TRBV6-5 ASRTTDSGGEKLF
TRBJ1-6 TRBV9 ASSVGIDSPLH
TRBJ2-1 TRBV24-1 ATSLAYEQF
TRBJ1-1 TRBV12-3/TRBV12-4 ASSFGLEAF
TRBJ1-6 TRBV7-2 ASSFARASNSPLH
TRBJ1-2 TRBV30 AWRDTGTGNYGYT
TRBJ2-1 TRBV6-2/TRBV6-3 ASSYLNEQF
TRBJ2-1 TRBV28 ASTKGDRAYEQF
TRBJ1-6 TRBV15 ATSRDRQGFGYSPLH
TRBJ2-5 TRBV28 ASSFPNTDYHQY
TRBJ2-1 TRBV5-8 ASSWPPYNEQF
TRBJ2-1 TRBV9 ASTLQGSSYNEQF
TRBJ1-2 TRBV9 ASSVVSGGGSGYT
TRBJ1-4 TRBV18 ASSPDREGNEKLF
TRBJ1-2 TRBV14 ASSQAGSPGTGPEPNYGYT
TRBJ2-3 TRBV20-1 SASSGVTDTQY
TRBJ1-4 TRBV7-9 ASSLRQGKTSDEKLF
TRBJ1-2 TRBV11-1 ASGAQGYGYT
TRBJ1-5 TRBV28 ASSLHSGEKPQH
TRBJ1-1 TRBV4-2 ASSQGSGWDTEAF
TRBJ2-3 TRBV24-1 ATSRQGYTDTQY
TRBJ2-6 TRBV6-2/TRBV6-3 ASSSRKGAAGANVLT
TRBJ1-2 TRBV12-3/TRBV12-4 ASSPDLGGSL
TRBJ1-5 TRBV19 ASKGTVSNQPQH
TRBJ1-1 TRBV4-1 ASSSFRSTEAF
TRBJ2-3 TRBV6-1 ATVRDRNTDTQY
TRBJ1-3 TRBV7-8 ASSSLTGSSGNTIY
TRBJ2-3 TRBV11-3 ASSFDRDSDTQY
TRBJ1-5 TRBV28 ASSAGFARPQH
TRBJ1-5 TRBV6-5 ASSYSGTGNNQPQH
TRBJ1-2 TRBV19 ASSGQGYGYT
TRBJ2-2 TRBV5-1 ASSFPGAQGSGELF
TRBJ1-2 TRBV24-1 ATSGRDGVFGYT
TRBJ1-5 TRBV19 ASSDRGRDQPQH
TRBJ2-7 TRBV13 ASSSRVAGDIYEQY
TRBJ1-1 TRBV7-3 ASSSTGTEAF
TRBJ1-1 TRBV19 ASSRHPGQGGDTEAF
TRBJ2-2 TRBV28 ASTSQGSLPSGELF
TRBJ2-1 TRBV24-1 ATSDVQGYNEQF
TRBJ2-1 TRBV7-9 ASSLGLALNNEQF
TRBJ1-6 TRBV2 ASSGQGISPLH
TRBJ1-5 TRBV27 AHRDRVEYSNQPQH
TRBJ1-3 TRBV3-1/TRBV3-2 ASSHYLSGNTIY